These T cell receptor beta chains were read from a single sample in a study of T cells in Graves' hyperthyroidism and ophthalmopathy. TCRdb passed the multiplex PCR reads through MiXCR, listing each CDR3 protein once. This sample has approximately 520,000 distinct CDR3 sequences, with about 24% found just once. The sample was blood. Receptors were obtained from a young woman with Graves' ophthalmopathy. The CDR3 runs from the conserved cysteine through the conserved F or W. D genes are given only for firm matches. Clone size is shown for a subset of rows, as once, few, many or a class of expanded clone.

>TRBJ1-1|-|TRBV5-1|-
CASSPGPYSEAFF
TGCGCCAGCAGCCCCGGACCGTATTCCGAAGCTTTCTTT
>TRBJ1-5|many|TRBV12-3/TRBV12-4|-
CASSQSEGRGGQPQHF
TGTGCCAGCAGCCAGAGCGAGGGTCGGGGCGGTCAGCCCCAGCATTTT
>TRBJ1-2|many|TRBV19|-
CASSILRGASPDYTF
TGTGCCAGTAGTATCCTCCGGGGGGCATCCCCCGACTACACCTTC
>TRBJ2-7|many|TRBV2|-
CASTTQGGQVGSEQYF
TGTGCCAGCACCACCCAGGGGGGTCAAGTAGGTAGCGAGCAGTACTTC
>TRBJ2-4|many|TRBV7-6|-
CASSRGSGNIQYF
TGTGCCAGCAGTCGGGGGTCGGGAAACATTCAGTACTTC
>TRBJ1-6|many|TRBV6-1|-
CASRRTGLMNSPLHF
TGTGCCAGCAGGAGGACCGGACTGATGAATTCACCCCTCCACTTT
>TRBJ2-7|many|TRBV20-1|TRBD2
CSAPGLAEYEQYF
TGCAGTGCTCCCGGGCTAGCGGAGTACGAGCAGTACTTC
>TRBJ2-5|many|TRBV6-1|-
CASSVGRGQETQYF
TGTGCCAGCAGTGTTGGCAGGGGACAAGAGACCCAGTACTTC
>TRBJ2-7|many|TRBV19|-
CASSNLQNPYEQYF
TGTGCCAGTAGTAATCTACAGAATCCCTACGAGCAGTACTTC
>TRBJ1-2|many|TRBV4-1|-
CASSRDTYGYTF
TGCGCCAGCAGTAGGGACACCTATGGCTACACCTTC
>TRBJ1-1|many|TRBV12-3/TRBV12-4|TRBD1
CASSPRQGARTEAFF
TGTGCCAGCAGTCCGAGACAGGGGGCTCGAACTGAAGCTTTCTTT
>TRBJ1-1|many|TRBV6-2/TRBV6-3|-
CASRDPPGRRTEAFF
TGTGCCAGCAGGGATCCCCCGGGGCGGAGGACTGAAGCTTTCTTT
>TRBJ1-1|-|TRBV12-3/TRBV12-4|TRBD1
CASSTDRTGWGEAFF
TGTGCCAGCAGTACGGACAGGACGGGGTGGGGTGAAGCTTTCTTT
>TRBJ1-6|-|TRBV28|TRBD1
CASSLGGGASQASPPHF
TGTGCCAGCAGTTTAGGAGGGGGCGCGTCCCAGGCTTCACCCCCCCACTTT
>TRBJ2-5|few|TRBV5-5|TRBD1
CASSLGQGSSGTQYF
TGTGCCAGCAGCTTGGGACAGGGTAGTTCTGGGACCCAGTACTTC